Included here is one T cell receptor (beta chain) sequence, with context. The time point denotes: after neoadjuvant nivolumab, at surgical resection. This sample is drawn from a study of neoadjuvant anti-PD-1 for oral cavity cancer. Measured with immunoSEQ multiplex PCR; TCRdb has only the in-frame clones, and not every one. The sample holds more than 9,000 clones, under 75% seen once. The CDR3 contains 15 residues. The V gene lost 6 bases and the J gene lost 2 bases, with 17 bases spanning the gap. Looked up from germline, CDR1 is MNHEY and CDR2 is SVGAGI. The chain is built from TRBV6-5 and TRBJ2-7; possible D gene TRBD2, 5 bases. This receptor was taken from a person between 40 and 79 years old with oral cavity squamous cell carcinoma. Sequencing used tumor tissue, obtained after nivolumab (anti-PD-1) treatment. CDR3 region: CASSQERVPTYEQYF. CDR3 DNA sequence: TGTGCCAGCAGCCAGGAGAGGGTTCCGACCTACGAGCAGTACTTC.